The clone carrying this TCR beta chain was seen ten or more times. Time point: newly diagnosed GD, antithyroid drugs for less than 3 months. TCR sequences were obtained from RNA taken from PBMCs. These data are taken from a study of regulatory T cells in long-lasting Graves disease. CDR3 size: 14 residues. Germline V gene lookup returns CDR1 ENHRY and CDR2 SYGVKD. J was trimmed by 7 bases and V by 10 bases; bases with no gene match: 14. Relying on iRepertoire HTBI primers and Arm-PCR of CDR3 regions, the team built TCR beta libraries. TCRdb ran MiXCR on the multiplex PCR reads and lists one entry per CDR3 protein. This sample has 350,000 to 550,000 distinct CDR3 sequences, with under 15% found just once. These data were also filed under a second study, of T cells in Graves' hyperthyroidism and ophthalmopathy. Turning to that study: Blood shared most expanded thyroid clonotypes above 0.001.

The material was peripheral blood mononuclear cells (PBMCs), obtained at new diagnosis, from a patient treated with antithyroid drugs. This sequence joins TRBV10-3 and TRBJ2-7, with 9 bases fitting TRBD1. This TCR was recovered from a woman aged 30 to 39 with Graves disease. In DNA, the CDR3 is TGTGCCAGCCAAGGAACAGGGGGCTTCGGGGAGCAGTACTTC. Amino acid sequence: CASQGTGGFGEQYF.